The rows below give T cell receptor beta chains drawn from one sample of a study of regulatory T cells in long-lasting Graves disease. TCRdb called the multiplex PCR reads again in MiXCR, with one record for every CDR3 protein. The table includes 530,000 or so distinct CDR3 sequences, 15% to 20% detected once. These same records also appear under a second study, on T cells in Graves' hyperthyroidism and ophthalmopathy.

The starting material was peripheral blood mononuclear cells (PBMCs), obtained at new diagnosis, from a patient treated with antithyroid drugs. These receptors were collected from a man between 18 and 35 years old with Graves disease. Both conserved end residues are part of each CDR3. Fields, in order: V gene, clone size, J gene, CDR3 protein. The size of a clone is reported for some rows only, either as once, few or many, or as a class for expanded clones.

>TRBV7-9|NA|TRBJ1-6
CASRPTADRRNSPLHF
>TRBV2|NA|TRBJ1-2
CASSVEAVYGYTF
>TRBV15|NA|TRBJ2-7
CATSMSDAYEQYF
>TRBV6-1|NA|TRBJ2-5
CASTLGQETQYF
>TRBV19|NA|TRBJ1-1
CASSRQGQPKNTEAFF
>TRBV15|few|TRBJ1-1
CATSRALGQGANTEAFF
>TRBV29-1|few|TRBJ2-1
CSVQGDRGYNEQFF
>TRBV28|many|TRBJ2-1
CASSPSREAYNEQFF
>TRBV5-6|NA|TRBJ1-2
CASSLWAADGYTF
>TRBV5-1|many|TRBJ2-3
CASSPAWTTDTQYF
>TRBV5-1|many|TRBJ2-7
CASSLLAGTSYEQYF
>TRBV10-3|NA|TRBJ2-1
CAISESLRAGGGEQFF
>TRBV27|many|TRBJ2-7
CASSFRTGHEQYF
>TRBV20-1|NA|TRBJ2-3
CSARVTVSTDTQYF
>TRBV7-9|NA|TRBJ1-1
CASSGNRGRDTEAFF
>TRBV12-3/TRBV12-4|many|TRBJ2-5
CASSLSAGRGETQYF
>TRBV20-1|NA|TRBJ2-1
CSARGLGEYNEQFF
>TRBV12-3/TRBV12-4|few|TRBJ2-7
CASSEAGQPSSYEQYF
>TRBV12-3/TRBV12-4|few|TRBJ2-1
CASRPDWEEQFF
>TRBV7-9|few|TRBJ1-2
CASSFGKGYGYTF
>TRBV12-3/TRBV12-4|few|TRBJ1-2
CASSLVGPAENYGYTF
>TRBV12-3/TRBV12-4|few|TRBJ2-1
CASSSAGALNEQFF
>TRBV2|many|TRBJ2-1
CASSERSAFLFRF
>TRBV5-1|few|TRBJ2-5
CASSLMASGTQETQYF
>TRBV6-5|NA|TRBJ2-3
CASSYTPQGARDTDTQYF
>TRBV27|many|TRBJ1-4
CASSPLSFDRDEKLFF
>TRBV13|NA|TRBJ2-7
CASSSATGTNEQYF
>TRBV6-4|few|NA
CASSDRAGRRWEQFF
>TRBV20-1|many|TRBJ2-1
CSARDAVNGGSSYNEQFF
>TRBV5-1|NA|TRBJ1-2
CASSLSGDRGYTF
>TRBV29-1|many|TRBJ2-7
CSGSEGASYEQYF
>TRBV4-2|NA|TRBJ1-1
CASSPLTGGSEAFF
>TRBV27|many|TRBJ2-5
CASSGQYF
>TRBV9|NA|TRBJ2-7
CASSEGTSGAKSYEQYF
>TRBV20-1|many|TRBJ1-1
CSAASTGRNTEAFF
>TRBV29-1|NA|TRBJ2-7
CSVFSPNLYEQYF
>TRBV10-1|NA|TRBJ2-3
CASSEGTSGRITDTQYF
>TRBV12-3/TRBV12-4|NA|TRBJ1-2
CASSFSPDRVLGYTF
>TRBV5-1|many|TRBJ1-1
CASSRQRQGAEGTEAFF
>TRBV6-5|many|TRBJ2-5
CASSYVGETQYF
>TRBV6-2/TRBV6-3|few|TRBJ2-1
CASILAGNNEQFF
>TRBV27|NA|TRBJ1-1
CASSPIVSGTEAFF
>TRBV12-3/TRBV12-4|NA|TRBJ2-5
CASSLEAGGVSGETQYF